A single sample gave rise to the 19 T cell receptor beta chains below, sequenced in a study of shared clonotypes between healthy human individuals. Selected positively for CCR7 and CD45RO-negative, naive CD8 cells excluded terminally differentiated effector memory CD45RA+ cells. TCRdb's copy holds only in-frame clones and misses some; the assay was immunoSEQ multiplex PCR. The sample contains about 550,000 clones, roughly 95% of which appear only once. The sequencing sample was made of naive CD8+ T cells sorted from blood. The receptors derive from a woman aged 25 to 39 in good health.

The chain is built from TRBV14 and TRBJ2-7, with D unresolved. Germline V gene lookup returns CDR1 SGHDN and CDR2 FVKESK. The length of the CDR3 is 13 residues. Trimming removed 4 bases at V and 0 bases at J, with 7 bases between. The CDR3 DNA sequence: TGTGCCAGCAGCCTCGAAGACTCCTACGAGCAGTACTTC. Translation: CASSLEDSYEQYF.

The chain is built from TRBV28 and TRBJ2-1; D is ambiguous. The germline gives CDR1 MDHEN, CDR2 SYDVKM. V lost 4 bases and J 8 bases, leaving 9 bases between the germline ends. This CDR3 is 12 amino acids long. DNA for the CDR3: TGTGCCAGCAGTTCTAGGGCTGATGAGCAGTTCTTC. Protein sequence: CASSSRADEQFF.

This chain links TRBV7-9 with TRBJ2-3; no clear D gene. CDR3 length equals 12 residues. V lost 1 base and J lost 9, with 8 bases in between. Per germline, CDR1 SEHNR and CDR2 FQNEAQ (reference sequence). The CDR3 reads CASSLGAKTQYF. The CDR3 DNA reads TGTGCCAGCAGCTTAGGGGCCAAAACGCAGTATTTT.

The rearrangement links TRBV6-1 to TRBJ2-1; TRBD2 might be the D (5 bases). The ends were cut back, 2 bases at V and 7 bases at J, with 9 bases in the middle. The CDR3 has 13 residues. Germline V gene lookup returns CDR1 MNHNS and CDR2 SASEGT. The chain's CDR3 is CASSEREPNEQFF. The CDR3 DNA reads as TGTGCCAGCAGTGAACGGGAACCTAATGAGCAGTTCTTC.

Regarding this clone: Other DNA sequences from this sample encode an identical CDR3 as well. V is TRBV27 and J is TRBJ2-7, with a tentative D call TRBD1 (5 bases). The CDR3 runs to 12 residues. Germline CDR1 is MNHEY and CDR2 is SMNVEV (reference sequence). V shed 3 bases and J shed 4 bases, with 7 bases lying between them. The CDR3 sequence: CASSFQGYEQYF. Written as DNA, the CDR3 is TGTGCCAGCAGTTTTCAGGGTTACGAGCAGTACTTC.

This clone was counted once. A much bigger clone sits one base away, suggesting this may be a read error. Other DNA variants within this sample encode the same CDR3. This chain connects TRBV9 to TRBJ1-2; D perhaps matches TRBD1 (5 bases). This CDR3 is 13 amino acids long. The V and J ends lost 0 bases and 5 bases respectively, with 8 bases between them. Germline CDR1 and CDR2: SGDLS and YYNGEE. CDR3 DNA: TGTGCCAGCAGCGTAGAGGCAGGGTATGGCTACACCTTC. It yields the protein CASSVEAGYGYTF.

The rearrangement links TRBV5-6 to TRBJ2-6; 8 positions agree with TRBD1. J lost 0 bases, V lost 5 bases, and 7 bases had no gene match. Per the germline V gene, CDR1 is SGHDT and CDR2 is YYEEEE. This CDR3 is built from 17 residues. The CDR3 bases are TGTGCCAGCAGTTGGACAGGGAGCCTCTCTGGGGCCAACGTCCTGACTTTC. The encoded protein is CASSWTGSLSGANVLTF. Variable domain in full (rest from reference TRBV5-6 and TRBJ2-6): DAGVTQSPTHLIKTRGQQVTLRCSPKSGHDTVSWYQQALGQGPQFIFQYYEEEERQRGNFPDRFSGHQFPNYSSELNVNALLLGDSALYLCASSWTGSLSGANVLTFGAGSRLTVL.

The rearrangement uses TRBV15 and TRBJ2-7, with 10 bases matching TRBD1. CDR1 and CDR2 from the germline V gene are LNHNV and YYDKDF (reference sequence). The CDR3 contains 15 residues. V lost 2 bases to trimming and J lost 4 bases; unmatched junction nucleotides: 5. This CDR3 is CATSRRQGANYEQYF. CDR3 in DNA: TGTGCCACCAGCAGACGACAGGGGGCTAATTACGAGCAGTACTTC.

Only one count was recorded for this clone. V and J are TRBV28 and TRBJ2-1, with TRBD2 as a possible D gene (6 bases). From germline, CDR1 is MDHEN and CDR2 SYDVKM. V was clipped by 3 bases and J by 7 bases, with 16 bases between them. The CDR3 loop spans 15 amino acids. The CDR3 reads CASSFLEGGMNEQFF. As DNA, the CDR3 is TGTGCCAGCAGTTTTTTAGAAGGAGGGATGAATGAGCAGTTCTTC.

V and J are TRBV29-1 and TRBJ2-3; 13 bases map to TRBD2. The CDR3 is made up of 16 amino acids. Looked up from germline, CDR1 is SQVTM and CDR2 is ANQGSEA. V shed 6 bases and J 6 bases; nucleotides not matched to a gene: 12. Here the CDR3 reads CSVAGDTSGRGDTQYF. As DNA, the CDR3 is TGCAGCGTAGCAGGGGATACTAGCGGGAGGGGGGATACGCAGTATTTT.

Comment on this clone: Other nucleotide sequences in the sample specify the same CDR3. The CDR3, as DNA: TGTGCCAGCAGCTCGTCTAGTGAGCAGTTCTTC. Protein sequence: CASSSSSEQFF. This rearrangement joins TRBV5-4 to TRBJ2-1; no clear D. CDR3 length equals 11 residues. Trimming pared 3 bases from V and 9 bases from J, leaving 7 bases between. Germline-derived CDR1 and CDR2 are SGHNT and YYREEE (reference sequence).

The chain has TRBV29-1 and TRBJ2-1, with D perhaps TRBD2 (6 bases). CDR1 SQVTM and CDR2 ANQGSEA come from the germline V gene. The CDR3 runs 15 residues. Trimming removed 7 bases at V and 0 bases at J, with 16 bases between. The CDR3 DNA follows: TGCAGCGCCACGCGTGGGAGGAGCTCCTACAATGAGCAGTTCTTC. Translated: CSATRGRSSYNEQFF.

This chain links TRBV2 with TRBJ2-7; D unresolved. V was shortened by 6 bases and J by 7 bases, with 10 bases between the two germline ends. From germline, CDR1 is SNHLY and CDR2 FYNNEI. The CDR3 is made up of 11 amino acids. The CDR3: CASRAQMEQYF. The CDR3 bases are TGTGCCAGCAGGGCCCAGATGGAGCAGTACTTC. Full variable domain (missing parts from reference TRBV2 and TRBJ2-7): EPEVTQTPSHQVTQMGQEVILRCVPISNHLYFYWYRQILGQKVEFLVSFYNNEISEKSEIFDDQFSVERPDGSNFTLKIRSTKLEDSAMYFCASRAQMEQYFGPGTRLTVT.

The chain employs TRBV28 and TRBJ1-5, with TRBD1 matching over 9 bases. The V gene end was trimmed by 3 bases and the J gene end by 7 bases; junction bases not matched to a gene: 7. Germline lookup yields CDR1 MDHEN and CDR2 SYDVKM. This CDR3 has 15 amino acids. In nucleotides, the CDR3 is TGTGCCAGCAGTTTCGGGACAGGGTGGAACCAGCCCCAGCATTTT. Translation gives CASSFGTGWNQPQHF.

This rearrangement joins TRBV28 to TRBJ2-7; D unresolved. The CDR3 runs 11 residues. Trimming shortened V by 2 bases and J by 9 bases, and 8 bases separated the two germline ends. CDR1 and CDR2 from the germline V gene are MDHEN and SYDVKM. CDR3 bases: TGTGCCAGCAGTTTACCTCACGTGCAGTACTTC. This sequence encodes CASSLPHVQYF.

The chain recombines TRBV10-2 with TRBJ1-3; 9 bases line up with TRBD1. The CDR3 extends over 16 amino acids. After removal of 0 bases from V and 2 bases from J, the junction contained 2 bases not matched to a gene. The germline V gene has CDR1 WSHSY and CDR2 SAAADI. CDR3 protein: CASSESTGGPGNTIYF. As DNA, the CDR3 is TGCGCCAGCAGTGAGTCCACAGGGGGCCCTGGAAACACCATATATTTT.

The chain combines TRBV14 with TRBJ2-7; TRBD2 is a possible D gene (7 bases). CDR1 and CDR2 (germline): SGHDN, FVKESK. The CDR3 length is 13 residues. V was shortened by 4 bases and J by 7 bases, with 14 bases between the two germline ends. In DNA form, the CDR3 reads TGTGCCAGCAGCCCGGGGGGCATGGGAGAGCAGTACTTC. Its protein product is CASSPGGMGEQYF. Looking up the rest from reference TRBV14 and TRBJ2-7 gives the full variable domain: EAGVTQFPSHSVIEKGQTVTLRCDPISGHDNLYWYRRVMGKEIKFLLHFVKESKQDESGMPNNRFLAERTGGTYSTLKVQPAELEDSGVYFCASSPGGMGEQYFGPGTRLTVT.

This chain uses TRBV6-1 with TRBJ2-3, with TRBD1 matching 7 bases. CDR3 length: 14 amino acids. Germline V lookup: CDR1 MNHNS, CDR2 SASEGT. V lost 5 bases and J lost 5; bases outside the gene matches: 7. CDR3 sequence reads: CASSLPTGLDTQYF. In DNA form, the CDR3 reads TGTGCCAGCAGTCTACCGACAGGGTTAGATACGCAGTATTTT.

A single count supports this clone. This chain uses TRBV9 with TRBJ1-1; D unresolved. Germline V gives CDR1 SGDLS, CDR2 YYNGEE. V dropped 0 bases and J dropped 0 bases, with 12 bases sitting between them. This CDR3 comprises 16 residues. The CDR3 loop is CASSVVGIGMNTEAFF. CDR3 sequence (DNA): TGTGCCAGCAGCGTAGTGGGAATTGGGATGAACACTGAAGCTTTCTTT. Combining the CDR3 with reference TRBV9 and TRBJ1-1 gives the whole variable domain DSGVTQTPKHLITATGQRVTLRCSPRSGDLSVYWYQQSLDQGLQFLIQYYNGEERAKGNILERFSAQQFPDLHSELNLSSLELGDSALYFCASSVVGIGMNTEAFFGQGTRLTVV.